These T cell receptor beta chains were read from a single sample in a study of shared clonotypes between healthy human individuals. Profiled with immunoSEQ multiplex PCR; TCRdb holds only in-frame clones, not every one. Of fewer than 200,000 clones in the sample, 65% to 70% are singletons; the top ten hold 8.5% to 12%. Material: memory CD4+ T cells sorted from blood. The receptors were gathered from a man aged 25 to 40 in good health. Both conserved end residues are part of each CDR3. Fields, in order: J gene, D gene, V gene, clone size, CDR3 protein, CDR3 DNA. A D gene is named only where the DNA matches it firmly. Clone size appears in some rows only: once, few, many, or a class for an expanded clone.

TRBJ1-1	.	TRBV14	.	CASSQIGGVNTEAFF	TGTGCCAGCAGCCAAATTGGGGGGGTGAACACTGAAGCTTTCTTT
TRBJ2-2	TRBD2	TRBV2	once	CASRGTSGTWVTGELFF	TGTGCCAGCAGGGGGACTAGCGGGACTTGGGTTACCGGGGAGCTGTTTTTT
TRBJ2-1	TRBD2	TRBV10-3	.	CAITKTSGRAENEQFF	TGTGCCATCACCAAGACTAGCGGGAGGGCCGAGAATGAGCAGTTCTTC
TRBJ2-1	.	TRBV18	.	CASSPMGGATYNEQFF	TGTGCCAGCTCACCAATGGGGGGCGCGACCTACAATGAGCAGTTCTTC
TRBJ1-1	.	TRBV6-5	once	CASEGNTEAFF	TGTGCCAGTGAGGGGAACACTGAAGCTTTCTTT
TRBJ1-1	.	TRBV2	.	CASRSPFMNTEAFF	TGTGCCAGCAGAAGCCCCTTCATGAACACTGAAGCTTTCTTT
TRBJ2-7	.	TRBV28	.	CASSRAFYEQYF	TGTGCCAGCTCAAGGGCGTTCTACGAGCAGTACTTC
TRBJ1-5	TRBD1	TRBV5-1	.	CASSLETGWGQPQHF	TGCGCCAGCAGCTTGGAGACAGGGTGGGGTCAGCCCCAGCATTTT
TRBJ2-3	TRBD2	TRBV2	.	CASMDSGASTDTQYF	TGTGCCAGCATGGATAGCGGGGCTAGCACAGATACGCAGTATTTT
TRBJ1-2	.	TRBV4-3	once	CASSQDRAQYGYTF	TGCGCCAGCAGCCAAGACAGGGCGCAGTATGGCTACACCTTC
TRBJ1-1	.	TRBV18	few	CASSLGRASREAFF	TGTGCCAGCTCACTCGGACGGGCCTCACGAGAAGCTTTCTTT
TRBJ2-4	TRBD1	TRBV5-1	.	CASSSATGDKNIQYF	TGCGCCAGCAGCTCGGCTACAGGGGACAAAAACATTCAGTACTTC
TRBJ2-5	.	TRBV7-9	.	CASSLIETQYF	TGTGCCAGCAGCTTGATAGAGACCCAGTACTTC
TRBJ2-1	TRBD2	TRBV5-1	few	CASSLGVAGNEQFF	TGCGCCAGCAGCTTGGGGGTAGCGGGGAATGAGCAGTTCTTC
TRBJ1-5	.	TRBV2	few	CASKREMGNQPQHF	TGTGCCAGCAAGAGGGAGATGGGCAATCAGCCCCAGCATTTT
TRBJ2-4	.	TRBV11-2	.	CASSLKGAKNIQYF	TGTGCCAGCAGCTTAAAGGGAGCCAAAAACATTCAGTACTTC
TRBJ2-5	TRBD2	TRBV2	.	CASTPVPGGTQYF	TGTGCCAGCACCCCCGTCCCGGGGGGGACCCAGTACTTC
TRBJ1-1	.	TRBV15	.	CATSRDFGGDTEAFF	TGTGCCACCAGCAGAGATTTCGGGGGGGACACTGAAGCTTTCTTT
TRBJ2-1	.	TRBV6-6	.	CASSPPQENEQFF	TGTGCCAGCAGTCCCCCACAGGAGAATGAGCAGTTCTTC
TRBJ2-5	.	TRBV19	once	CASSIAGYPQETQYF	TGTGCCAGTAGTATAGCGGGCTACCCCCAGGAGACCCAGTACTTC
TRBJ2-2	.	TRBV7-8	once	CASSLEFSAGELFF	TGTGCCAGCAGCTTAGAATTTAGTGCCGGGGAGCTGTTTTTT
TRBJ1-1	.	TRBV5-6	.	CASSLAWDHRNTEAFF	TGTGCCAGCAGCTTGGCTTGGGACCATAGGAACACTGAAGCTTTCTTT
TRBJ2-1	.	TRBV18	few	CASSPYSQNEQFF	TGTGCCAGCTCACCATACAGTCAGAATGAGCAGTTCTTC
TRBJ2-7	.	TRBV7-2	.	CASSLRNRRYEQYF	TGTGCCAGCAGCTTACGTAACAGACGGTACGAGCAGTACTTC
TRBJ2-7	.	TRBV11-2	.	CASSIGPTYEQYF	TGTGCCAGCAGCATCGGGCCGACCTACGAGCAGTACTTC
TRBJ1-2	.	TRBV6-5	.	CASSNSLSDGYTF	TGTGCCAGCAGTAATTCTCTGAGTGATGGCTACACCTTC
TRBJ2-7	.	TRBV14	.	CASSQGLKDSSYEQYF	TGTGCCAGCAGCCAAGGTCTGAAGGATAGCTCCTACGAGCAGTACTTC
TRBJ1-3	.	TRBV5-1	.	CASSVGTPGNTIYF	TGCGCCAGCAGCGTCGGGACACCTGGAAACACCATATATTTT
TRBJ2-7	TRBD2	TRBV7-8	.	CASSPRLMTSGVSYEQYF	TGTGCCAGCAGCCCGCGCTTGATGACTAGCGGGGTCTCCTACGAGCAGTACTTC
TRBJ1-2	TRBD1	TRBV5-1	.	CASNDRGLNYGYTF	TGCGCCAGCAACGACAGGGGGCTTAACTATGGCTACACCTTC
TRBJ1-2	TRBD1	TRBV5-6	few	CASSYRDRGFGYTF	TGTGCCAGCAGTTACCGGGACAGGGGGTTTGGCTACACCTTC
TRBJ2-3	TRBD1	TRBV9	.	CASSVYQGDTDTQYF	TGTGCCAGCAGCGTATACCAGGGGGATACAGATACGCAGTATTTT
TRBJ2-1	.	TRBV29-1	.	CSADRDFYNEQFF	TGCAGTGCTGACAGGGACTTTTACAATGAGCAGTTCTTC
TRBJ2-5	.	TRBV18	.	CASSLETETQYF	TGTGCCAGCTCCCTCGAGACAGAGACCCAGTACTTC
TRBJ2-7	TRBD2	TRBV6-1	.	CASQLAGGSYEQYF	TGTGCCAGCCAACTAGCGGGAGGGTCCTACGAGCAGTACTTC
TRBJ2-5	.	TRBV5-1	many	CASRVGQQETQYF	TGCGCCAGCAGGGTCGGACAGCAAGAGACCCAGTACTTC
TRBJ2-6	.	TRBV18	.	CASSIPPGLSGANVLTF	TGTGCCAGCTCAATCCCCCCAGGACTCTCTGGGGCCAACGTCCTGACTTTC
TRBJ1-1	.	TRBV15	.	CATSRDGGDTEAFF	TGTGCCACCAGCAGAGATGGGGGGGACACTGAAGCTTTCTTT
TRBJ2-5	.	TRBV27	.	CASSNSETQYF	TGTGCCAGCAGCAATAGTGAGACCCAGTACTTC
TRBJ1-3	TRBD1	TRBV6-5	.	CASSPDRVRNTIYF	TGTGCCAGCAGTCCGGACAGGGTTAGAAACACCATATATTTT
TRBJ1-2	.	TRBV7-8	once	CASSLAGGSYGYTF	TGTGCCAGCAGCTTAGCGGGGGGCAGCTATGGCTACACCTTC
TRBJ1-2	.	TRBV6-1	.	CASRRGGGYTF	TGTGCCAGCAGACGGGGAGGGGGCTACACCTTC
TRBJ2-7	.	TRBV6-6	.	CASSVTSYEQYF	TGTGCCAGCAGTGTGACCTCCTACGAGCAGTACTTC
TRBJ2-7	.	TRBV5-1	.	CASSASTPRYEQYF	TGCGCCAGCAGCGCGAGCACCCCGCGCTACGAGCAGTACTTC
TRBJ1-2	.	TRBV5-6	.	CASSLEVRGSNYGYTF	TGTGCCAGCAGCTTGGAGGTCAGGGGCTCTAACTATGGCTACACCTTC
TRBJ2-7	.	TRBV29-1	.	CSVTRGSSYEQYF	TGCAGCGTGACCAGGGGAAGCTCCTACGAGCAGTACTTC
TRBJ1-1	.	TRBV6-5	.	CASSSRFATEAFF	TGTGCCAGCAGTTCTCGTTTTGCCACTGAAGCTTTCTTT
TRBJ2-7	TRBD2	TRBV9	.	CASSVSGSGEQYF	TGTGCCAGCAGCGTGAGCGGGAGTGGGGAGCAGTACTTC
TRBJ1-4	.	TRBV25-1	.	CASSESTRPGPEKLFF	TGTGCCAGCAGTGAATCGACGCGGCCAGGTCCCGAAAAACTGTTTTTT
TRBJ2-1	.	TRBV2	.	CASRGGDSYNEQFF	TGTGCCAGCCGCGGCGGGGACTCCTACAATGAGCAGTTCTTC
TRBJ1-1	.	TRBV6-5	few	CASHLKVNTEAFF	TGTGCCAGCCATCTGAAGGTGAACACTGAAGCTTTCTTT
TRBJ2-7	.	TRBV6-6	.	CASSESGFHEQYF	TGTGCCAGCAGCGAATCAGGGTTCCACGAGCAGTACTTC
TRBJ1-4	TRBD1	TRBV28	.	CASSLAGTGDEKLFF	TGTGCCAGCAGTTTGGCCGGGACAGGGGATGAAAAACTGTTTTTT
TRBJ1-1	.	TRBV6-5	.	CASSLQGETEAFF	TGTGCCAGCAGCCTTCAGGGCGAAACTGAAGCTTTCTTT
TRBJ2-1	.	TRBV6-5	.	CASSWASSYNEQFF	TGTGCCAGCAGTTGGGCCAGCTCCTACAATGAGCAGTTCTTC
TRBJ2-5	.	TRBV10-3	.	CAISVRGPRVETQYF	TGTGCCATCAGTGTTCGGGGGCCAAGGGTTGAGACCCAGTACTTC
TRBJ2-1	TRBD1	TRBV6-1	.	CASSRQGRNANEQFF	TGTGCCAGCAGCCGACAGGGGAGAAACGCCAATGAGCAGTTCTTC